Below, 11 T cell receptor beta chains from the same sample are listed, as sequenced in a study of cytomegalovirus exposure and HLA in healthy donors. Primers: 60 Vbeta forward and 13 Jbeta reverse. Sequenced by immunoSEQ multiplex PCR; TCRdb stores in-frame clones only, minus some. The table lists some 90,000 clones, more than 70% of them singletons. Sequencing was performed on PBMCs. All receptors come from a male donor in good health and CMV-seropositive.

This clone was detected only once. The V gene is TRBV28, the J gene TRBJ1-5, with D tentatively TRBD1 (6 bases). Trimming pared 2 bases from V and 4 bases from J, leaving 12 bases between. In germline, CDR1 is MDHEN, CDR2 SYDVKM. This CDR3 contains 15 residues. The CDR3 region is CASSLNPTGNQPQHF. As DNA, the CDR3 is TGTGCCAGCAGTTTAAACCCCACAGGGAATCAGCCCCAGCATTTT.

This clone occurred a few times. The rearrangement joins TRBV7-2 to TRBJ2-7; TRBD2 might be the D (6 bases). With 3 bases removed from V and 3 bases from J, the gap between germline ends came to 12 bases. Per germline, CDR1 SGHTA and CDR2 FQGNSA. The CDR3 runs 14 residues. CDR3 bases: TGTGCCAGCAGCTTCCTAGCGCTAAACTACGAGCAGTACTTC. This codes for CASSFLALNYEQYF.

The CDR3 loop is CASSLRDRDYSNQPQHF. CDR3 nucleotide sequence: TGTGCCAGCTCACTCCGGGACAGGGATTATAGCAATCAGCCCCAGCATTTT. V and J are TRBV18 and TRBJ1-5, with 9 bases lining up with TRBD1. Germline V gene lookup returns CDR1 KGHSH and CDR2 LQKENI. The CDR3 is 17 residues long. The V gene end was trimmed by 4 bases and the J gene end by 0 bases; junction bases not matched to a gene: 7.

This chain uses TRBV9 with TRBJ2-1; D is unresolved. V was shortened by 4 bases and J by 11 bases, with 7 bases between the two germline ends. The CDR3 is 10 residues long. CDR1 is SGDLS, CDR2 YYNGEE, per germline. CDR3 residues: CASSPTKQFF. The CDR3 DNA is TGTGCCAGCAGCCCTACTAAGCAGTTCTTC.

The chain has TRBV19 and TRBJ2-1; 12 nucleotides agree with TRBD2. Germline V gives CDR1 LNHDA, CDR2 SQIVND (reference sequence). This CDR3 spans 16 amino acids. The V gene end was trimmed by 3 bases and the J gene end by 7 bases; junction bases not matched to a gene: 7. CDR3 sequence (DNA): TGTGCCAGTAGTATCGGGCTAGCGGGAGGGTATAATGAGCAGTTCTTC. Residues: CASSIGLAGGYNEQFF.

The chain is built from TRBV10-3 and TRBJ2-3; the D gene is possibly TRBD2 (6 bases). Germline CDR1 ENHRY, CDR2 SYGVKD. V was trimmed by 5 bases and J by 0 bases, leaving 12 bases between them. The CDR3 totals 15 residues. The CDR3 reads CAISLAESSTDTQYF. The DNA for the CDR3 is TGTGCCATCAGTTTAGCGGAGTCTAGCACAGATACGCAGTATTTT.

This chain connects TRBV11-2 to TRBJ2-1, with 10 bases that match TRBD2. Germline V gene data show CDR1 as SGHAT and CDR2 as FQNNGV. With 6 bases clipped from V and 4 bases from J, the junction kept 6 bases outside the gene matches. CDR3 length equals 15 residues. The DNA of the CDR3 is TGTGCCAGCAGGACAAGCGGGAGGGGTTACAATGAGCAGTTCTTC. It translates to CASRTSGRGYNEQFF.

V and J are TRBV30 and TRBJ2-7; 8 bases align to TRBD2. The CDR3 length is 13 residues. Per the germline V gene, CDR1 is GTSNPN and CDR2 is SVGIG (reference sequence). The J segment lost 9 bases and the V segment lost 2 bases, leaving 9 bases of the junction unmatched. CDR3 DNA: TGTGCCTGGAGTTTTTCTCGGGGGGGAGGGCAGTACTTC. It is translated as CAWSFSRGGGQYF.

This sequence joins TRBV9 and TRBJ2-5, with D unclear. The end of the DNA aligns better with TRBJ2-7, so the J call may be wrong. Germline assignment: CDR1 SGDLS and CDR2 YYNGEE. This CDR3 is built from 18 residues. This CDR3 is CASSVGSPYGAQTYEQYF. The CDR3 DNA follows: TGTGCCAGCAGCGTAGGTTCCCCGTATGGAGCCCAAACCTACGAGCAGTACTTC.

The chain carries TRBV7-9 and TRBJ2-3, with a tentative D call TRBD2 (6 bases). The CDR3 is 14 residues long. Germline assignment: CDR1 SEHNR and CDR2 FQNEAQ (reference sequence). Deletions cut 4 bases from V and 2 bases from J, with 10 bases between. This CDR3 reads CASSSGTYTDTQYF. CDR3 DNA: TGTGCCAGCAGCTCCGGGACTTACACAGATACGCAGTATTTT. Full variable domain (remainder filled in from reference TRBV7-9 and TRBJ2-3): DTGVSQNPRHKITKRGQNVTFRCDPISEHNRLYWYRQTLGQGPEFLTYFQNEAQLEKSRLLSDRFSAERPKGSFSTLEIQRTEQGDSAMYLCASSSGTYTDTQYFGPGTRLTVL.

V and J are TRBV30 and TRBJ2-7; TRBD1 agrees at 7 bases. The CDR3 has 13 amino acids. The V and J ends lost 3 bases and 3 bases, in that order; junction bases with no gene match: 5. Germline loops: CDR1 GTSNPN, CDR2 SVGIG (reference sequence). The CDR3 coding sequence is TGTGCCTGGAGCCGGGACAGCTTCTACGAGCAGTACTTC. This codes for CAWSRDSFYEQYF. Full variable domain (outside the CDR3, taken from reference TRBV30 and TRBJ2-7): SQTIHQWPATLVQPVGSPLSLECTVEGTSNPNLYWYRQAAGRGLQLLFYSVGIGQISSEVPQNLSASRPQDRQFILSSKKLLLSDSGFYLCAWSRDSFYEQYFGPGTRLTVT.